Listed below are T cell receptor beta chains from one sample, sequenced in a study of T cell changes during pregnancy in multiple sclerosis. The repertoire was sequenced with immunoSEQ multiplex PCR; TCRdb's copy has only in-frame clones and lacks some. This sample has 80,000 to 95,000 clones, with over 85% found just once. The material was peripheral blood, obtained in the third trimester of pregnancy. These receptors were obtained from a female donor in good health, enrolled as a control in a pregnancy study. Each CDR3 is given with its conserved first and last residue. Fields, in order: clone size, J gene, V gene, CDR3 protein. Only part of the rows carry a size: once, few, many, or a class if the clone is expanded.

abundance: NA; j_gene: TRBJ2-7; v_gene: TRBV7-9; CDR3aa: CASSHPRGSPSFYEQYF
abundance: NA; j_gene: TRBJ2-3; v_gene: TRBV5-1; CDR3aa: CASSGSRSDTQYF
abundance: NA; j_gene: TRBJ2-1; v_gene: TRBV5-1; CDR3aa: CASSSTGDNEQFF
abundance: NA; j_gene: TRBJ1-1; v_gene: TRBV2; CDR3aa: CASSGARLNTEAFF
abundance: once; j_gene: TRBJ2-3; v_gene: TRBV2; CDR3aa: CASMSVTDTQYF
abundance: NA; j_gene: TRBJ2-7; v_gene: TRBV2; CDR3aa: CASSPRGGVHYEQYF
abundance: NA; j_gene: TRBJ2-1; v_gene: TRBV27; CDR3aa: CASSHNPGVPSYNEQFF
abundance: NA; j_gene: TRBJ2-7; v_gene: TRBV28; CDR3aa: CASSSPAGTNEQYF
abundance: few; j_gene: TRBJ2-2; v_gene: TRBV30; CDR3aa: CAWSVSFPGELFF
abundance: NA; j_gene: TRBJ2-7; v_gene: TRBV18; CDR3aa: CASSPRSGGPSYEQYF
abundance: NA; j_gene: TRBJ1-5; v_gene: TRBV6-5; CDR3aa: CASSHGTLQPQHF
abundance: NA; j_gene: TRBJ2-7; v_gene: TRBV4-2; CDR3aa: CASSQVGGSLSYEQYF
abundance: NA; j_gene: TRBJ2-3; v_gene: TRBV6-5; CDR3aa: CASSSGGESDTQYF
abundance: NA; j_gene: TRBJ1-2; v_gene: TRBV5-1; CDR3aa: CASSPGQGYYGYTF
abundance: NA; j_gene: TRBJ2-7; v_gene: TRBV27; CDR3aa: CASSTGRTSGAYEQYF
abundance: NA; j_gene: TRBJ2-7; v_gene: TRBV25-1; CDR3aa: CASSDETEEHYEQYF
abundance: NA; j_gene: TRBJ1-2; v_gene: TRBV5-1; CDR3aa: CASSLEGGYGYTF
abundance: NA; j_gene: TRBJ2-5; v_gene: TRBV6-1; CDR3aa: CASSELAQETQYF
abundance: NA; j_gene: TRBJ1-5; v_gene: TRBV2; CDR3aa: CASGNRGNRNQPQHF
abundance: once; j_gene: TRBJ2-1; v_gene: TRBV28; CDR3aa: CASSFGRGPLRYNEQFF
abundance: NA; j_gene: TRBJ2-1; v_gene: TRBV6-5; CDR3aa: CASSWGLASNEQFF
abundance: once; j_gene: TRBJ1-5; v_gene: TRBV6-6; CDR3aa: CASSSSGLNQPQHF
abundance: few; j_gene: TRBJ1-1; v_gene: TRBV25-1; CDR3aa: CASTPYRGTEAFF
abundance: NA; j_gene: TRBJ2-6; v_gene: TRBV6-5; CDR3aa: CASSPGMTGANVLTF
abundance: once; j_gene: TRBJ2-6; v_gene: TRBV7-2; CDR3aa: CASSSLGGAGANVLTF
abundance: NA; j_gene: TRBJ2-7; v_gene: TRBV5-4; CDR3aa: CASSPVGTSGGEQYF
abundance: NA; j_gene: TRBJ1-2; v_gene: TRBV15; CDR3aa: CATSSIQGNYGYTF
abundance: NA; j_gene: TRBJ2-1; v_gene: TRBV10-3; CDR3aa: CAISETSSGQFF
abundance: NA; j_gene: TRBJ2-1; v_gene: TRBV5-1; CDR3aa: CASSYLAGELNEQFF
abundance: NA; j_gene: TRBJ2-5; v_gene: TRBV29-1; CDR3aa: CSASLAMQETQYF
abundance: NA; j_gene: TRBJ2-3; v_gene: TRBV9; CDR3aa: CASSVMSSGRSTDTQYF
abundance: NA; j_gene: TRBJ1-2; v_gene: TRBV5-1; CDR3aa: CASGRGPERGYTF
abundance: NA; j_gene: TRBJ2-1; v_gene: TRBV4-1; CDR3aa: CASSQVGAAEQFF
abundance: NA; j_gene: TRBJ2-7; v_gene: TRBV7-9; CDR3aa: CASSFRRGDTYEQYF
abundance: NA; j_gene: TRBJ2-7; v_gene: TRBV4-2; CDR3aa: CASSQVFSSSYEQYF
abundance: NA; j_gene: TRBJ1-5; v_gene: TRBV7-9; CDR3aa: CASSSGQDNQPQHF
abundance: NA; j_gene: TRBJ2-7; v_gene: TRBV19; CDR3aa: CASSTWDSGYEQYF
abundance: NA; j_gene: TRBJ2-7; v_gene: TRBV25-1; CDR3aa: CASSGGRAYEQYF
abundance: NA; j_gene: TRBJ2-2; v_gene: TRBV5-1; CDR3aa: CASSPRGQGSSGELFF
abundance: NA; j_gene: TRBJ1-1; v_gene: TRBV5-5; CDR3aa: CASSLLRPNTEAFF
abundance: NA; j_gene: TRBJ2-2; v_gene: TRBV7-8; CDR3aa: CASSPNGELFF
abundance: NA; j_gene: TRBJ1-3; v_gene: TRBV9; CDR3aa: CASSVDMFSGNTIYF
abundance: NA; j_gene: TRBJ2-7; v_gene: TRBV7-9; CDR3aa: CASRPTRTSTNYEQYF
abundance: NA; j_gene: TRBJ2-7; v_gene: TRBV7-9; CDR3aa: CASSLVLGLAVYEQYF
abundance: NA; j_gene: TRBJ2-1; v_gene: TRBV27; CDR3aa: CASSPTGAYNEQFF
abundance: NA; j_gene: TRBJ2-2; v_gene: TRBV5-1; CDR3aa: CASSSGAGPGELFF
abundance: NA; j_gene: TRBJ2-1; v_gene: TRBV2; CDR3aa: CASSPEDSDNEQFF
abundance: NA; j_gene: TRBJ1-2; v_gene: TRBV29-1; CDR3aa: CSVGSGYGYTF
abundance: NA; j_gene: TRBJ2-1; v_gene: TRBV28; CDR3aa: CASSSSQAGGYNEQFF
abundance: NA; j_gene: TRBJ1-4; v_gene: TRBV5-1; CDR3aa: CASSLEGARNEKLFF